This is a list of T cell receptor beta chains from one sample in a study of T-cell reconstitution after alpha-beta-depleted transplantation in children. TCRdb re-derived calls from the PCR reads in MiXCR, one entry per CDR3 protein. The sample has 550,000 to 800,000 distinct CDR3 sequences; approximately 14% are singletons. The sample here was PBMCs, taken before TCRalphabeta/CD19-depleted stem cell transplant. These receptors were obtained from a girl aged 2-10 years with congenital amegakaryocytic thrombocytopenia, due to receive a stem cell transplant. Each CDR3 is given with its conserved first and last residue. The order of the fields is V gene, D gene, J gene, clone size, CDR3 protein, CDR3 DNA. The D gene is left open where the match is weak. Clone sizes are given selectively: once, few, many, or a class where the clone is expanded.

v_call: TRBV5-1; d_call: TRBD1; j_call: TRBJ2-7; clone_size: NA; cdr3_aa: CASSLEGPTGAYEQYF; cdr3_nt: TGCGCCAGCAGCTTGGAGGGGCCTACAGGGGCCTACGAGCAGTACTTC
v_call: TRBV29-1; d_call: TRBD1; j_call: TRBJ2-7; clone_size: many; cdr3_aa: CSVTTGDYHEQYF; cdr3_nt: TGCAGCGTTACGACAGGGGATTATCACGAGCAGTACTTC
v_call: TRBV12-3/TRBV12-4; d_call: NA; j_call: TRBJ2-3; clone_size: NA; cdr3_aa: CAISPKGTDTQYF; cdr3_nt: TGTGCCATCAGTCCTAAGGGCACAGATACGCAGTATTTT
v_call: TRBV5-1; d_call: TRBD2; j_call: TRBJ2-5; clone_size: NA; cdr3_aa: CASSLDPSGSGETQYF; cdr3_nt: TGCGCCAGCAGCTTGGACCCTAGCGGGAGCGGTGAGACCCAGTACTTC
v_call: TRBV20-1; d_call: TRBD2; j_call: TRBJ2-5; clone_size: few; cdr3_aa: CSARDRPTSGREETQYF; cdr3_nt: TGCAGTGCTAGAGATCGGCCGACTAGCGGGAGAGAGGAGACCCAGTACTTC
v_call: TRBV2; d_call: TRBD2; j_call: TRBJ2-1; clone_size: many; cdr3_aa: CANGTSSGNEQFF; cdr3_nt: TGTGCCAACGGGACTAGCAGTGGTAATGAGCAGTTCTTC
v_call: TRBV5-1; d_call: NA; j_call: TRBJ2-1; clone_size: many; cdr3_aa: CASGSFGVGAYNEQFF; cdr3_nt: TGCGCCAGCGGGAGCTTCGGAGTGGGGGCCTACAATGAGCAGTTCTTC
v_call: TRBV6-5; d_call: TRBD1; j_call: TRBJ2-6; clone_size: few; cdr3_aa: CASSYSMGQGAGANVLTF; cdr3_nt: TGTGCCAGCAGTTACTCGATGGGACAGGGGGCTGGGGCCAACGTCCTGACTTTC
v_call: TRBV7-9; d_call: NA; j_call: TRBJ2-1; clone_size: many; cdr3_aa: CASSLVAQYNEQFF; cdr3_nt: TGTGCCAGCAGCTTAGTAGCCCAATACAATGAGCAGTTCTTC
v_call: TRBV5-1; d_call: NA; j_call: TRBJ1-2; clone_size: many; cdr3_aa: CASSLDGFFYGYTF; cdr3_nt: TGCGCCAGCAGCTTGGACGGCTTCTTCTATGGCTACACCTTC
v_call: TRBV29-1; d_call: NA; j_call: TRBJ2-5; clone_size: NA; cdr3_aa: CSVEEGGGQETQYF; cdr3_nt: TGCAGCGTTGAAGAGGGTGGCGGACAAGAGACCCAGTACTTC
v_call: TRBV5-1; d_call: TRBD1; j_call: TRBJ2-7; clone_size: NA; cdr3_aa: CASSSRDRLYEQYF; cdr3_nt: TGCGCCAGCAGTTCGAGGGACAGGCTCTACGAGCAGTACTTC
v_call: TRBV20-1; d_call: TRBD1; j_call: TRBJ2-7; clone_size: few; cdr3_aa: CSAERDRDYEQYF; cdr3_nt: TGCAGCGCCGAGCGGGACAGGGATTACGAGCAGTACTTC
v_call: TRBV14; d_call: NA; j_call: TRBJ1-1; clone_size: NA; cdr3_aa: CASSSGGDSFSTEAFF; cdr3_nt: TGTGCCAGCAGCTCAGGAGGAGACAGTTTTAGCACTGAAGCTTTCTTT
v_call: TRBV5-6; d_call: NA; j_call: TRBJ1-4; clone_size: NA; cdr3_aa: CASSLRNPSEKLFF; cdr3_nt: TGTGCCAGCAGCTTGCGGAATCCCAGTGAAAAACTGTTTTTT
v_call: TRBV7-6; d_call: NA; j_call: TRBJ1-2; clone_size: many; cdr3_aa: CASSYGQGAQAYTF; cdr3_nt: TGTGCCAGCAGCTACGGACAAGGGGCCCAAGCCTACACCTTC
v_call: TRBV20-1; d_call: TRBD1; j_call: TRBJ2-3; clone_size: few; cdr3_aa: CSASDRDSYNGPQGHTQYF; cdr3_nt: TGCAGTGCGTCAGATCGGGACAGCTATAACGGGCCACAAGGGCATACGCAGTATTTT
v_call: TRBV11-2; d_call: TRBD2; j_call: TRBJ2-2; clone_size: few; cdr3_aa: CASSLGLAGGRNTGELFF; cdr3_nt: TGTGCCAGCAGCTTGGGACTAGCGGGAGGAAGGAACACCGGGGAGCTGTTTTTT
v_call: TRBV29-1; d_call: TRBD2; j_call: TRBJ2-7; clone_size: few; cdr3_aa: CSGRTSGNYEQYF; cdr3_nt: TGCAGCGGCCGGACTAGCGGGAACTACGAGCAGTACTTC
v_call: TRBV5-1; d_call: TRBD2; j_call: TRBJ2-3; clone_size: many; cdr3_aa: CASSLLRTSGRFDTQYF; cdr3_nt: TGCGCCAGCAGCTTACTACGTACTAGCGGGAGATTCGATACGCAGTATTTT
v_call: TRBV3-1; d_call: TRBD2; j_call: TRBJ2-2; clone_size: few; cdr3_aa: CASSPFSGKTGELFF; cdr3_nt: TGTGCCAGCAGCCCCTTTAGCGGGAAGACCGGGGAGCTGTTTTTT
v_call: TRBV29-1; d_call: TRBD2; j_call: TRBJ2-1; clone_size: many; cdr3_aa: CSVGGQREGRSYNEQFF; cdr3_nt: TGCAGCGTTGGGGGACAGCGGGAGGGCCGATCCTACAATGAGCAGTTCTTC
v_call: TRBV5-1; d_call: NA; j_call: TRBJ2-3; clone_size: NA; cdr3_aa: CASSLSGLQGGAPDTQYF; cdr3_nt: TGCGCCAGCAGCTTGAGCGGTCTACAGGGGGGGGCCCCAGATACGCAGTATTTT
v_call: TRBV5-1; d_call: NA; j_call: TRBJ2-3; clone_size: few; cdr3_aa: CASSFGIAASTDTQYF; cdr3_nt: TGCGCCAGCAGCTTCGGAATAGCAGCTAGCACAGATACGCAGTATTTT
v_call: TRBV15; d_call: TRBD2; j_call: TRBJ2-3; clone_size: few; cdr3_aa: CATSRDAGVTDTQYF; cdr3_nt: TGTGCCACCAGCAGAGATGCGGGAGTGACAGACACGCAGTATTTT
v_call: TRBV7-8; d_call: NA; j_call: TRBJ2-7; clone_size: NA; cdr3_aa: CASSHDMGPYEQYF; cdr3_nt: TGTGCCAGCAGCCACGACATGGGGCCCTACGAGCAGTACTTC
v_call: TRBV7-8; d_call: NA; j_call: TRBJ1-2; clone_size: few; cdr3_aa: CASSRQTLPVWGYTF; cdr3_nt: TGTGCCAGCAGCCGTCAAACTTTACCTGTATGGGGCTACACCTTC
v_call: TRBV5-1; d_call: NA; j_call: TRBJ2-3; clone_size: many; cdr3_aa: CASSLFFWSMSSDTQYF; cdr3_nt: TGCGCCAGCAGCTTGTTTTTCTGGTCCATGAGCTCAGATACGCAGTATTTT
v_call: TRBV7-3; d_call: NA; j_call: TRBJ2-1; clone_size: few; cdr3_aa: CASSPARVEQFF; cdr3_nt: TGTGCCAGCAGCCCCGCGCGGGTTGAGCAGTTCTTC
v_call: TRBV5-6; d_call: NA; j_call: TRBJ2-3; clone_size: NA; cdr3_aa: CASSLAGRRDTQYF; cdr3_nt: TGTGCCAGCAGCTTGGCGGGACGGCGAGATACGCAGTATTTT
v_call: TRBV5-4; d_call: NA; j_call: TRBJ2-5; clone_size: NA; cdr3_aa: CASAADSPNVQETQYF; cdr3_nt: TGTGCCAGCGCCGCGGACAGCCCAAACGTGCAAGAGACCCAGTACTTC
v_call: TRBV4-1; d_call: NA; j_call: TRBJ2-7; clone_size: few; cdr3_aa: CASSHLLDSHEQYF; cdr3_nt: TGCGCCAGCAGCCATTTACTAGATTCCCACGAGCAGTACTTC
v_call: TRBV20-1; d_call: NA; j_call: TRBJ2-1; clone_size: many; cdr3_aa: CSAKAAGEQFF; cdr3_nt: TGCAGTGCTAAAGCGGCGGGTGAGCAGTTCTTC
v_call: TRBV10-1; d_call: TRBD2; j_call: TRBJ2-1; clone_size: many; cdr3_aa: CASSESVGGSYNEQFF; cdr3_nt: TGCGCCAGCAGTGAGTCGGTTGGCGGGAGTTATAATGAGCAGTTCTTC
v_call: TRBV12-3/TRBV12-4; d_call: TRBD1; j_call: TRBJ2-7; clone_size: many; cdr3_aa: CASSPGTVRRGHSYEQYF; cdr3_nt: TGTGCCAGCAGTCCAGGGACAGTCCGCCGGGGTCACTCCTACGAGCAGTACTTC
v_call: TRBV6-5; d_call: NA; j_call: TRBJ1-5; clone_size: many; cdr3_aa: CASSFSRDGQPQHF; cdr3_nt: TGTGCCAGCAGTTTCTCCAGGGACGGACAGCCCCAGCATTTT
v_call: TRBV19; d_call: TRBD2; j_call: TRBJ2-7; clone_size: NA; cdr3_aa: CASSYRTSGSSHSYEQYF; cdr3_nt: TGTGCCAGTAGCTACAGGACTAGCGGGAGCTCCCACTCCTACGAGCAGTACTTC
v_call: TRBV5-1; d_call: NA; j_call: TRBJ2-2; clone_size: NA; cdr3_aa: CASSLQWAGELFF; cdr3_nt: TGCGCCAGCAGCTTGCAGTGGGCCGGGGAGCTGTTTTTT
v_call: TRBV18; d_call: TRBD2; j_call: TRBJ2-4; clone_size: many; cdr3_aa: CASSRSGTSGRNIQYF; cdr3_nt: TGTGCCAGCTCACGTAGCGGGACTAGCGGGAGAAACATTCAGTACTTC
v_call: TRBV12-3/TRBV12-4; d_call: NA; j_call: TRBJ1-1; clone_size: many; cdr3_aa: CASRRGGHTEAFF; cdr3_nt: TGTGCCAGCAGGAGGGGGGGGCACACTGAAGCTTTCTTT
v_call: TRBV7-2; d_call: TRBD1; j_call: TRBJ2-1; clone_size: few; cdr3_aa: CASRLSGGNEQFF; cdr3_nt: TGTGCCAGCAGGTTATCAGGGGGCAATGAGCAGTTCTTC
v_call: TRBV20-1; d_call: TRBD1; j_call: TRBJ2-5; clone_size: once; cdr3_aa: CSAKQGAWETQYF; cdr3_nt: TGCAGTGCTAAACAGGGGGCTTGGGAGACCCAGTACTTC
v_call: TRBV11-2; d_call: TRBD1; j_call: TRBJ2-7; clone_size: NA; cdr3_aa: CASSLVGQGAFSYEQYF; cdr3_nt: TGTGCCAGCAGCTTAGTCGGACAGGGGGCCTTCTCCTACGAGCAGTACTTC
v_call: TRBV4-1; d_call: TRBD1; j_call: TRBJ1-5; clone_size: many; cdr3_aa: CASSRIPTGTQHF; cdr3_nt: TGCGCCAGCAGCCGCATCCCGACAGGGACCCAGCATTTT
v_call: TRBV7-8; d_call: NA; j_call: TRBJ1-2; clone_size: many; cdr3_aa: CASSLVGDGYTF; cdr3_nt: TGTGCCAGCAGCTTAGTCGGAGATGGCTACACCTTC
v_call: TRBV12-3/TRBV12-4; d_call: TRBD2; j_call: TRBJ2-4; clone_size: few; cdr3_aa: CASSLAGGGTKNIQYF; cdr3_nt: TGTGCCAGCAGTTTAGCGGGGGGGGGAACCAAAAACATTCAGTACTTC
v_call: TRBV2; d_call: NA; j_call: TRBJ1-2; clone_size: NA; cdr3_aa: CASRARTEEVYGYTF; cdr3_nt: TGTGCCAGCAGGGCCCGGACAGAGGAGGTCTATGGCTACACCTTC
v_call: TRBV6-1; d_call: TRBD2; j_call: TRBJ2-6; clone_size: NA; cdr3_aa: CASSEAGKREVYGANVLTF; cdr3_nt: TGTGCCAGCAGTGAAGCGGGAAAGCGGGAGGTCTATGGGGCCAACGTCCTGACTTTC
v_call: TRBV9; d_call: TRBD1; j_call: TRBJ2-3; clone_size: many; cdr3_aa: CASGFRDRGLDTQYF; cdr3_nt: TGTGCCAGCGGCTTCCGGGACAGGGGGTTAGATACGCAGTATTTT